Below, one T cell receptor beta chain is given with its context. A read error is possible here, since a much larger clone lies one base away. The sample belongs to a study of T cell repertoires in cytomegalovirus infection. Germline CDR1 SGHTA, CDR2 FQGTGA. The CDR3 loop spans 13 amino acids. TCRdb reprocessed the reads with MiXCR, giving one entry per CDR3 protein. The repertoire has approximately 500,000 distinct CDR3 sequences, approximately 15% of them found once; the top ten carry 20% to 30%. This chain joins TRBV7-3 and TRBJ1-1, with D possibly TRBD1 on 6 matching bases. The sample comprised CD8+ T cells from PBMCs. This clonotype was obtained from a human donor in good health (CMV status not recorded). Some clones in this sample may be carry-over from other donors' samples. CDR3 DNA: TGTGCCAGCAGCTCTACAGGGCGCGTTGAAGATTTCTTT. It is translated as CASSSTGRVEDFF.